This T cell receptor beta chain was identified during a study of Graves' ophthalmopathy and Graves' hyperthyroidism. Study results and limitations: The study's model predicted ophthalmopathy progression at 70.59% sensitivity and 72% to 75% specificity.

RNA transcripts provided the template for amplifying TCR beta CDR3 regions. Scientists carried out first-round RT-PCR using HTBI primers and then a second-round multiplex PCR. TCRdb passed the multiplex PCR reads through MiXCR, listing each CDR3 protein once. Of 740,000 or so distinct CDR3 sequences listed, 35% to 50% are singletons. Worth noting for this clonotype: Antigen unknown.

The CDR3 consists of 15 residues. The germline CDR1 and CDR2 sequences are ENHRY and SYGVKD. Trimming shortened V by 10 bases and J by 2 bases, and 18 bases separated the two germline ends. The chain has TRBV10-3 and TRBJ1-5; weak D call: TRBD1 (6 bases). This clonotype was obtained from an adult man with Graves' ophthalmopathy. Sequenced input: peripheral blood. CDR3 amino acids: CASSPGDYGNQPQHF. For the CDR3, the DNA is TGTGCCAGCAGCCCAGGGGATTACGGCAATCAGCCCCAGCATTTT.